Given below is one T cell receptor beta chain in context. As yet, its antigen is unknown. The data were taken from a study of a mutant IDH1 vaccine in newly diagnosed glioma. About the study: The patients received vaccinations eight times, in weeks 1, 3, 5, 7, 11, 15, 19 and 23. Earlier therapy was either radiotherapy, temozolomide, or both, and most got both.

Sequenced by immunoSEQ multiplex PCR; TCRdb stores in-frame clones only, minus some. Here the sample spans tens of thousands of clones, about 90% being singletons. The time point: week 23, last vaccination. Doses consisted of 300 ug of mutant IDH1 20-mer peptide each, paired with topical imiquimod. New WHO grade 3 or 4 IDH1-mutant, ATRX-lost astrocytomas were present in all donors. Per germline, CDR1 LNHDA and CDR2 SQIVND (reference sequence). V trimming: 4 bases; J trimming: 8 bases; junction bases outside the gene matches: 10. The CDR3 spans 14 residues. The material was PBMCs, obtained from a glioma patient whose treatment included an IDH1 peptide vaccine. This clonotype originated in a man aged 35-49 years with glioma. The chain employs TRBV19 and TRBJ1-2; TRBD1 matches at 7 bases. The CDR3 DNA reads TGTGCCAGTAGTAGATTACAAGGGGGCCAGGGCTACACCTTC. It specifies CASSRLQGGQGYTF. Variable domain in full (rest from reference TRBV19 and TRBJ1-2): DGGITQSPKYLFRKEGQNVTLSCEQNLNHDAMYWYRQDPGQGLRLIYYSQIVNDFQKGDIAEGYSVSREKKESFPLTVTSAQKNPTAFYLCASSRLQGGQGYTFGSGTRLTVV.